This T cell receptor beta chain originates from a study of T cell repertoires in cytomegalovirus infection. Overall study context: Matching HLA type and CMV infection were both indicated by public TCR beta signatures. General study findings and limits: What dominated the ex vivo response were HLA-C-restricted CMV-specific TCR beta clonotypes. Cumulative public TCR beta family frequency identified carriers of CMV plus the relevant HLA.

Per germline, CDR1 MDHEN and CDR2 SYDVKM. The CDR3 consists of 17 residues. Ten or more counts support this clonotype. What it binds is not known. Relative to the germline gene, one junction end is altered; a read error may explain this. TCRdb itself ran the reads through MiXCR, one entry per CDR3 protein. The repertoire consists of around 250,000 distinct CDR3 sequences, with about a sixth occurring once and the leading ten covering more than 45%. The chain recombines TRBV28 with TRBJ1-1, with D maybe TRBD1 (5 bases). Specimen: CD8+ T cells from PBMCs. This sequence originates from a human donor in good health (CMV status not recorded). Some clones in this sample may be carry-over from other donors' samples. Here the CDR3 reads CAGSFPDQGLVNTEAFF. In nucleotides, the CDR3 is TGTGCCGGCAGTTTCCCGGACCAGGGATTAGTGAACACTGAAGCTTTCTTT.